The rows below give T cell receptor beta chains drawn from one sample of a study of blood T cell repertoires in COVID-19. Clones were read by immunoSEQ multiplex PCR, and TCRdb kept only the in-frame ones, dropping some. This table has 6,500 to 8,500 clones, around 70% appearing once. Sequences were obtained from peripheral blood. The receptors were gathered from a human donor in a cohort sampled during active COVID-19. CDR3s include the opening cysteine and the closing phenylalanine or tryptophan. D genes are given only for firm matches. Expanded clones get a size class; other rows say once, few or many, or leave the size out.

d_call	cdr3_length	clone_size	v_call	j_call	cdr3_aa
TRBD2	18	.	TRBV10-3	TRBJ2-3	CAISDAGTSGLRGDTQYF
TRBD2	16	.	TRBV6-4	TRBJ2-3	CASSDLAAGGPDTQYF
TRBD2	19	few	TRBV7-9	TRBJ2-3	CASSSTPQLAGGWPDTQYF
.	15	.	TRBV5-4	TRBJ2-5	CASSLSLAPGETQYF
TRBD2	14	few	TRBV9	TRBJ2-7	CASSVGLAVYEQYF
TRBD1	16	.	TRBV7-6	TRBJ2-7	CASSLGPGQGAYEQYF
.	14	medium-sized	TRBV3-1/TRBV3-2	TRBJ1-1	CASSAVAMNTEAFF
TRBD2	13	.	TRBV7-8	TRBJ2-7	CASSLGLANEQYF
.	17	.	TRBV7-9	TRBJ2-1	CASSSDAGTPLGNEQFF
TRBD2	14	.	TRBV6-1	TRBJ2-7	CASSEAGTSNEQYF
.	15	.	TRBV4-2	TRBJ2-2	CASSPLTRSTGELFF
.	18	.	TRBV18	TRBJ1-2	CASSHARKPRKANYGYTF
.	16	.	TRBV4-2	TRBJ2-7	CASSQESGLRDYEQYF
TRBD2	16	once	TRBV27	TRBJ2-3	CASSALTSGSTDTQYF
TRBD2	15	.	TRBV19	TRBJ2-1	CASTAVSGRGDEQFF
TRBD2	12	.	TRBV27	TRBJ2-1	CAASGMGNEQFF
.	14	.	TRBV11-2	TRBJ1-5	CASSPLLSNQPQHF
.	13	.	TRBV4-2	TRBJ2-1	CASSQVGDNEQFF
TRBD1	14	.	TRBV28	TRBJ1-2	CASSLTGGRYGYTF
TRBD2	15	.	TRBV7-6	TRBJ2-7	CASSLGSGSSYEQYF
.	14	.	TRBV23-1	TRBJ1-1	CASSPRAINTEAFF
.	14	.	TRBV5-1	TRBJ2-3	CASSLEGAPDTQYF
.	14	.	TRBV24-1	TRBJ1-5	CATSSTNSNQPQHF
.	12	.	TRBV29-1	TRBJ2-7	CSVESTGYEQYF
TRBD2	15	few	TRBV7-9	TRBJ2-1	CASSFGLAEYNEQFF
TRBD1	15	.	TRBV7-2	TRBJ2-1	CASSQQGTSYNEQFF
.	16	.	TRBV24-1	TRBJ2-2	CATSAGRVLNTGELFF
TRBD2	15	.	TRBV6-2/TRBV6-3	TRBJ2-3	CASSRLAVSTDTQYF
.	13	.	TRBV6-2/TRBV6-3	TRBJ1-2	CASSLLNNYGYTF
TRBD1	17	.	TRBV28	TRBJ1-1	CASSTTDRGPANTEAFF
.	13	.	TRBV6-6	TRBJ2-7	CASSFGGIYEQYF
.	14	.	TRBV7-9	TRBJ2-3	CASSLVTSTDTQYF
.	16	.	TRBV24-1	TRBJ2-2	CATSDIETGNTGELFF
TRBD2	15	.	TRBV2	TRBJ2-3	CASSVELAGEDTQYF
.	11	medium-sized	TRBV12-3/TRBV12-4	TRBJ1-1	CASGLRTEAFF
TRBD1	13	.	TRBV6-4	TRBJ1-2	CASRGTGDYGYTF
TRBD2	15	.	TRBV5-6	TRBJ2-5	CASSFSGSWGETQYF
TRBD1	20	.	TRBV6-4	TRBJ1-5	CASSDPVNHRGLDRNQPQHF
.	14	.	TRBV27	TRBJ2-2	CASSLTGGGGELFF
.	12	.	TRBV20-1	TRBJ2-3	CSASPGSDTQYF
TRBD1	14	.	TRBV5-1	TRBJ1-2	CASSPGTGGDGYTF
.	13	few	TRBV11-2	TRBJ1-1	CASSSDRNTEAFF
TRBD2	19	.	TRBV19	TRBJ2-2	CASSSRRTSGAGRTGELFF
TRBD1	14	medium-sized	TRBV29-1	TRBJ1-1	CSVPSRGVNTEAFF
TRBD1	14	.	TRBV28	TRBJ1-2	CASNTQGASYGYTF